This section outlines one TCR beta chain sequence together with its context. Antigen specificity is unknown. The record originates from a study of T cells in localized non-small cell lung cancer. Study-wide findings and caveats: Sequence data derive from only one tumor region, so heterogeneity remains possible.

V dropped 4 bases and J dropped 4 bases, with 20 bases sitting between them. This CDR3 region has 17 residues. Germline assignment: CDR1 MGHRA and CDR2 YSYEKL. Sequencing used immunoSEQ multiplex PCR; TCRdb keeps in-frame clones, though not all of them. Of around 30,000 clones in the sample, approximately 94% were seen once. The TCR comes from a woman aged 35 to 75 with stage I lung adenocarcinoma. Sequenced material: peripheral blood, taken before any cancer treatment. The genes are TRBV4-1 and TRBJ1-3, with unresolved D. The CDR3 sequence: CASSLDTRGSAGNTIYF. CDR3 nucleotide sequence: TGCGCCAGCAGCCTTGATACCCGCGGGAGCGCGGGAAACACCATATATTTT.